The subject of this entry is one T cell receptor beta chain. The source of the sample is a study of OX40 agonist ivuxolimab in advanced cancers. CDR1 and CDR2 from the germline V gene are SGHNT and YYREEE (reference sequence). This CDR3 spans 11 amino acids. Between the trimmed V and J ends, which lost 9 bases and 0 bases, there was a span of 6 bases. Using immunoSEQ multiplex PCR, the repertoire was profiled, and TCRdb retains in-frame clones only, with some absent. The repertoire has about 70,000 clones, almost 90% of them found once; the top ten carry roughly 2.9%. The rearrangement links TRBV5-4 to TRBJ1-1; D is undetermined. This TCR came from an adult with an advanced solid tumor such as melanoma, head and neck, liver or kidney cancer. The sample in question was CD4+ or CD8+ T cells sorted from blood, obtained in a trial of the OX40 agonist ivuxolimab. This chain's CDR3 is CAMRMNTEAFF. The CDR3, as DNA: TGTGCCATGAGGATGAACACTGAAGCTTTCTTT.